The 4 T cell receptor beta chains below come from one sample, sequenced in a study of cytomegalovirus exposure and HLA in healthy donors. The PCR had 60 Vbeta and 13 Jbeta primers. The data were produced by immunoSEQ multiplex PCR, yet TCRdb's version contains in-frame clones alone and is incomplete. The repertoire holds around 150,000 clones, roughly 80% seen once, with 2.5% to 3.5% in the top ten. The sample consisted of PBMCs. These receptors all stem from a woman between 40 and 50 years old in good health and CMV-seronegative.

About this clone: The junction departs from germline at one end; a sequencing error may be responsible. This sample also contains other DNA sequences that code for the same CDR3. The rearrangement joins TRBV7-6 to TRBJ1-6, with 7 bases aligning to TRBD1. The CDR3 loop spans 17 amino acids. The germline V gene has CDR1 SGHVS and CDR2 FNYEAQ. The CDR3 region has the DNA TGTGCCAGCAGTCCTGACAGGGTCAGCTCCTATAATTCCCCCCTCCACTTT. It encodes CASSPDRVSSYNSPLHF.

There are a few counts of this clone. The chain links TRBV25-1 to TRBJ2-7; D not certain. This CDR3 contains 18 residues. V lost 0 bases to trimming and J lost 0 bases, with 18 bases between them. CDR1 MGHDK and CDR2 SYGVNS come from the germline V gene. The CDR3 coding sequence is TGTGCCAGCAGTGAATATCGTTTCGTGTGGCATACCTCCTACGAGCAGTACTTC. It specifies CASSEYRFVWHTSYEQYF.

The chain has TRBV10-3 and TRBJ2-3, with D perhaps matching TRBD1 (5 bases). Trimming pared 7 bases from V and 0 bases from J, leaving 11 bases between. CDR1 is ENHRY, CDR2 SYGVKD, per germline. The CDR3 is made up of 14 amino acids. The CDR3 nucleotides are TGTGCCATCATGTCTCCAGGGAGCACAGATACGCAGTATTTT. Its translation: CAIMSPGSTDTQYF.

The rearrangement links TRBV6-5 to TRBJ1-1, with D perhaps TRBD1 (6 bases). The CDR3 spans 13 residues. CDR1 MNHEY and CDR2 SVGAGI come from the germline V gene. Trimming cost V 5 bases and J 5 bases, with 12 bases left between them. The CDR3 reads CASSPQGGTEAFF. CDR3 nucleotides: TGTGCCAGCAGTCCCCAAGGGGGTACTGAAGCTTTCTTT.